The clone carrying this T cell receptor beta chain is a singleton in its sample. These data come from a study of radiotherapy plus CTLA-4 blockade in lung cancer. The germline CDR1 and CDR2 sequences are MNHEY and SMNVEV (reference sequence). CDR3 length: 13 residues. V was clipped by 4 bases and J by 4 bases, with 11 bases between them. Assay used: immunoSEQ multiplex PCR; TCRdb lists only in-frame clones, some missing. This table holds more than 100,000 clones, about nine tenths found once. The source of this sequence is a human donor with non-small cell lung cancer that progressed on radiotherapy plus ipilimumab. The J gene is TRBJ2-7, the V gene TRBV27, with D possibly TRBD2 on 6 matching bases. The specimen was peripheral blood, collected from a patient treated with radiotherapy plus ipilimumab. The CDR3 protein is CASSWGGTYEQYF. The CDR3 DNA reads as TGTGCCAGCAGTTGGGGCGGGACGTACGAGCAGTACTTC.